The present entry profiles one TCR beta chain with its context. The record originates from a study of technical replicates of blood from a handful of donors. The V gene end was trimmed by 9 bases and the J gene end by 0 bases; junction bases not matched to a gene: 9. CDR3 length equals 16 residues. From germline, CDR1 is MDHEN and CDR2 SYDVKM. Libraries were prepared by immunoSEQ multiplex PCR; TCRdb keeps only in-frame clonotypes and omits some of them. The table lists over 70,000 clones, 94% of them singletons. The sequenced material came from T cells isolated from PBMCs. The chain employs TRBV28 and TRBJ1-3; TRBD1 matches 9 bases. This clonotype was obtained from a human donor in good health. CDR3 sequence reads: CASRGTGSPSGNTIYF. Written as DNA, the CDR3 is TGTGCCAGTAGGGGGACAGGGTCTCCCTCTGGAAACACCATATATTTT.